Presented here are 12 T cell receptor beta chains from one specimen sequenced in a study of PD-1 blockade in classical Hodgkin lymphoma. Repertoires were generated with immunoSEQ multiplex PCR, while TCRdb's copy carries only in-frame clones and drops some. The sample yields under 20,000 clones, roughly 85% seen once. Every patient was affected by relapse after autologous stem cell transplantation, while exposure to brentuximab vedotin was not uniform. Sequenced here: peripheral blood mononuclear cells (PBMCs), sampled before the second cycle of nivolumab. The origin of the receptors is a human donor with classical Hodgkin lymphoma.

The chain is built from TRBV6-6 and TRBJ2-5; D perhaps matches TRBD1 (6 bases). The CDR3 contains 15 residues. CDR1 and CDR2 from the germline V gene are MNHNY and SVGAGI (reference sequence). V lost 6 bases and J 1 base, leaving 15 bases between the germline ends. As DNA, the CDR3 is TGTGCCAGCAGGGGACAACATCGGCCCCAAGAGACCCAGTACTTC. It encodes CASRGQHRPQETQYF.

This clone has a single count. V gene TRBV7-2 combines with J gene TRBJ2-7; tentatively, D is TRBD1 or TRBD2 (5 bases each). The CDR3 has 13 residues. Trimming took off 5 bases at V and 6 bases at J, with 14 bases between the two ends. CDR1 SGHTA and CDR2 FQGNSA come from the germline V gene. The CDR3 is CASSPKVGGEQYF. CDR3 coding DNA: TGTGCCAGCAGCCCAAAGGTTGGGGGCGAGCAGTACTTC.

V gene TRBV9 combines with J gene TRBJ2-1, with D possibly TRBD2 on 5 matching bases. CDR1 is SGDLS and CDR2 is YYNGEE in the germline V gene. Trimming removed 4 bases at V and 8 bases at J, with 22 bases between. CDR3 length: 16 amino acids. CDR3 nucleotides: TGTGCCAGCAGCAAGGAGGCGGTACCAAAGGGAGATGAGCAGTTCTTC. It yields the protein CASSKEAVPKGDEQFF.

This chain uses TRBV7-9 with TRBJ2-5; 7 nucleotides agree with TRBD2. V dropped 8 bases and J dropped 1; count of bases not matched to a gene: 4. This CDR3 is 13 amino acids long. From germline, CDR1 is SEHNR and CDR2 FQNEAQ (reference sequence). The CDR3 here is CASGSSGQETQYF. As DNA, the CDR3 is TGTGCCAGCGGGTCTAGCGGCCAAGAGACCCAGTACTTC.

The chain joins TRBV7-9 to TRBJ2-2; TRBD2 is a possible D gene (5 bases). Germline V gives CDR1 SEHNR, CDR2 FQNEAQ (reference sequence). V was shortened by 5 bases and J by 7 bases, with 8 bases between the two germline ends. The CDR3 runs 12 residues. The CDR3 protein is CASSLGDGELFF. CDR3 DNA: TGTGCCAGCAGCCTCGGGGACGGGGAGCTGTTTTTT.

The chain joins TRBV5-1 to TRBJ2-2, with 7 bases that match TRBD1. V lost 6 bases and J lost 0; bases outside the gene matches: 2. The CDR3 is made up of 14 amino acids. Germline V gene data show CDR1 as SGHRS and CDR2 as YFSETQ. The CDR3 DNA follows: TGCGCCAGCAAGCAGGGGGCGAACACCGGGGAGCTGTTTTTT. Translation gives CASKQGANTGELFF. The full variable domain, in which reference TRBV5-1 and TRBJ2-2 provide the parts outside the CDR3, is KAGVTQTPRYLIKTRGQQVTLSCSPISGHRSVSWYQQTPGQGLQFLFEYFSETQRNKGNFPGRFSGRQFSNSRSEMNVSTLELGDSALYLCASKQGANTGELFFGEGSRLTVL.

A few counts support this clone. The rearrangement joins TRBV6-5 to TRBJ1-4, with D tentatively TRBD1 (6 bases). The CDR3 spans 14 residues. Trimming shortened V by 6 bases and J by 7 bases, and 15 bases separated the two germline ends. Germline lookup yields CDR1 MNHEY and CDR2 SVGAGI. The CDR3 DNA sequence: TGTGCCAGCAGCCGCATGGGGGCGAGTGAAAAACTGTTTTTT. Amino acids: CASSRMGASEKLFF.

CDR3 residues: CSVAASVAGELFF. The CDR3 DNA follows: TGCAGCGTTGCCGCCTCGGTGGCCGGGGAGCTGTTTTTT. The chain combines TRBV29-1 with TRBJ2-2; unclear D gene. Germline values: CDR1 SQVTM, CDR2 ANQGSEA. This CDR3 has 13 residues. V gave up 4 bases and J gave up 6 bases, with 12 bases separating them.

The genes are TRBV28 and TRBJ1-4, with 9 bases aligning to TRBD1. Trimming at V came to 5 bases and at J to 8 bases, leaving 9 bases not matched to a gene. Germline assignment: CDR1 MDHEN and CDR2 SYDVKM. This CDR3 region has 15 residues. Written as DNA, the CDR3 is TGTGCCAGCAGTCTACCGGGACAGGGCGGCGAAAAACTGTTTTTT. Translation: CASSLPGQGGEKLFF.

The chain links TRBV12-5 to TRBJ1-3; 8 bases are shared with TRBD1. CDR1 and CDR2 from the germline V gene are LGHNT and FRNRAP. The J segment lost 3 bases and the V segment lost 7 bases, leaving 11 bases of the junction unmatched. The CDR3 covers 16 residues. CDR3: CASALSGQGGGNTIYF. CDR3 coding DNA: TGTGCTAGTGCTCTCTCCGGACAGGGAGGTGGAAACACCATATATTTT.

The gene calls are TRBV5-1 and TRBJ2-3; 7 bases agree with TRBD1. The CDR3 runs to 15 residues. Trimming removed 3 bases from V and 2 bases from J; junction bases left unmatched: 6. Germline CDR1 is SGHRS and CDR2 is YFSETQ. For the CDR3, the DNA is TGCGCCAGCAGCTCCCCGGGACAGAACACAGATACGCAGTATTTT. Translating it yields CASSSPGQNTDTQYF.

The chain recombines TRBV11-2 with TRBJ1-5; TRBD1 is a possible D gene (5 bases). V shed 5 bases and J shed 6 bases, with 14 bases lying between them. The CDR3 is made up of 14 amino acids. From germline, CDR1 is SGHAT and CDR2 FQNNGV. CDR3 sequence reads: CASSPQGEGQPQHF. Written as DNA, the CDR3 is TGTGCCAGCAGCCCCCAGGGAGAGGGTCAGCCCCAGCATTTT.